This T cell receptor beta chain was retrieved from a study of T cell changes during pregnancy in multiple sclerosis. V shed 0 bases and J shed 8 bases, with 16 bases lying between them. CDR3 size: 16 residues. Germline V gene data show CDR1 as MNHEY and CDR2 as SVGAGI. Using immunoSEQ multiplex PCR, the repertoire was profiled, and TCRdb retains in-frame clones only, with some absent. The repertoire includes around 42,000 clones, about 91% of them detected once, and under 2% sits in the top ten. J is TRBJ2-2 and V is TRBV6-5; possibly TRBD2 for D (6 bases). This material consisted of CD4+ T cells from peripheral blood mononuclear cells, taken after pregnancy. The sequence came from a female donor in good health, enrolled as a control in a pregnancy study. CDR3 nucleotides: TGTGCCAGCAGTTACTCGATGTACGCAGGGACTGGGGAGCTGTTTTTT. It is translated as CASSYSMYAGTGELFF.